This TCR beta chain was found in a study of shared clonotypes between healthy human individuals. Across the whole study: Ranging from 18 to 49 in age, donors were two women and a few men. Study-wide results and limits: Larger estimated richness was generally recorded for naive subsets relative to memory subsets. Across a few donors, naive CD4 shared about 5%, naive CD8 more than 3%, memory CD4 about 2.5%, memory CD8 0.4% to 0.5%.

The data were produced by immunoSEQ multiplex PCR, yet TCRdb's version contains in-frame clones alone and is incomplete. The sample yields fewer than 2.5 million clones, roughly 93% seen once. Concerning this clone: What it binds is not known.

V dropped 4 bases and J dropped 3; count of bases not matched to a gene: 6. Germline V CDR1 and CDR2: SGDLS, YYNGEE. This CDR3 has 14 amino acids. This chain links TRBV9 with TRBJ2-5, with 7 bases lining up with TRBD1. This TCR was sampled from a man aged 18 to 30 in good health. Some clones in this sample may be carry-over from other donors' samples. Sequenced sample: naive CD4+ T cells from PBMCs. Noted subset: CD45RA+ positively selected. The CDR3 DNA reads TGTGCCAGCAGCCCCGGGACAGCTAAAGAGACCCAGTACTTC. This codes for CASSPGTAKETQYF. The full variable domain, in which reference TRBV9 and TRBJ2-5 provide the parts outside the CDR3, is DSGVTQTPKHLITATGQRVTLRCSPRSGDLSVYWYQQSLDQGLQFLIQYYNGEERAKGNILERFSAQQFPDLHSELNLSSLELGDSALYFCASSPGTAKETQYFGPGTRLLVL.